The present entry profiles one T cell receptor (beta chain) with its context. Recent vaccinations or acute infections were absent in the healthy HIV-negative adult donors. Only Caucasian adults living in Nashville, Tennessee made up the donor group. Germline values: CDR1 SNHLY, CDR2 FYNNEI. Trimming removed 6 bases at V and 5 bases at J, with 11 bases between. The CDR3 is made up of 12 amino acids. This sample was taken from a study of shared clonotypes between healthy human individuals. The input for sorted-subset replicate PCRs was 200 to 250 ng DNA, 30,000 or so T cell genomes. Method: immunoSEQ multiplex PCR; TCRdb's copy keeps in-frame clones and lacks some. The table lists millions of clones, about 92% of them singletons.

The clonotype originates from a man in his late teens or twenties in good health. This chain uses TRBV2 with TRBJ2-7; no reliable D call. Input material: naive CD4+ T cells sorted from blood. Documented subset: CD45RA+ positively selected. CDR3 amino acids: CASRLQANEQYF. As DNA, the CDR3 is TGTGCCAGCAGGCTTCAGGCGAACGAGCAGTACTTC.